Reported below is one T cell receptor (beta chain). This receptor's antigen is unknown. Base qualities are missing; no much larger clone stands one base away. The collaborating institutions used their own protocols to collect whole blood in K2EDTA tubes. For TCRbeta analysis, collaborators shipped samples in one of three forms: frozen whole blood, isolated PBMCs, or DNA extracted from either of those sample types. This sample was taken from a study of blood T cell repertoires in COVID-19 (dated by TCRdb to 2020 to 2022). For the study in its entirety: Collaborator samples came from the United States, Italy and Spain and covered acute and convalescent phases of COVID-19. The samples were drawn from two sources: the first 160 participants of the ongoing ImmuneRACE study, and 1,200 or so subjects contributed by 6 global collaborators. The repertoires were made available in a free public database intended to serve as a resource for research on the immune response to SARS-CoV-2. Where HLA class I and class II types were available, the types were taken from metadata supplied by the sample provider, not from assay-based typing. Subjects who had been exposed to COVID-19, were actively infected with it, or had recovered from it provided the deeply sampled blood TCRbeta repertoires that made up the dataset. The material from the prospective study consisted of cDNA or gDNA derived from T cells, B-cell-depleted T cells, or PBMCs. Nearly every sample came with metadata listing a de-identified subject ID, COVID-19 status, age in years and sex. Study-wide conclusions, independent of this receptor: Clinical and demographic metadata were provided uncurated, with the amount varying by source and participant.

The CDR3 runs 17 amino acids, cysteine and phenylalanine included. CDR3 DNA only is kept here, 51 bases in frame from base 1. TCRbeta CDR3 regions were amplified from genomic DNA using the immunoSEQ Assay, a bias-controlled multiplex PCR. In the paper's pipeline: The number of nucleated cells in each sample was estimated by amplification of reference gene primers within the assay. To quantify the absolute abundance of each unique TCRbeta CDR3 rearrangement, sequence reads were collapsed and filtered. For each sample, productive Simpson clonality was calculated by taking the square root of Simpson's diversity index across productive rearrangements. This is the immuneACCESS table as TCRdb keeps it, with only in-frame sequences that have V and J called. A part of the clones is gone; compared with another copy, unresolved V genes explain less than half, and the rest is unexplained. The D gene and trimming were derived from the DNA, and the V and J assignments and clone size from that table. For this sample there are roughly 100,000 clones; about 80% appear just once. The ten largest clones represent more than 10% of the sample.

Material: peripheral blood. Recombination connected TRBV1 to TRBJ2-3; the D call in the table, TRBD1, was not verified against the DNA. TRBV1 is a recognized pseudogene. This receptor was identified in a human donor in a cohort sampled during active COVID-19. The CDR3 amino acid sequence is: CTSSQLRQGGPTDTQYF. The DNA reads as follows: TGCACCAGCAGCCAACTTAGACAGGGGGGGCCGACAGATACGCAGTATTTT.